Listed here are 2 T cell receptor beta chains from one sample, sequenced in a study of cytomegalovirus exposure and HLA in healthy donors. The PCR used 60 Vbeta and 13 Jbeta primers. Using immunoSEQ multiplex PCR, the repertoire was profiled, and TCRdb retains in-frame clones only, with some absent. The repertoire holds some 100,000 clones, 65% to 80% seen once, with more than 15% in the top ten. The sequencing sample was made of PBMCs. Source of these receptors: a woman aged 18 to 35 in good health and CMV-seropositive.

This chain uses TRBV9 with TRBJ2-1; 9 bases are a match to TRBD2. This CDR3 has 19 amino acids. V lost 0 bases to trimming and J lost 8 bases; unmatched junction nucleotides: 18. Per germline, CDR1 SGDLS and CDR2 YYNGEE. The CDR3 bases are TGTGCCAGCAGCGTAGGAGAAGGTTTAGCGGGAGCTTTCGTCTATGAGCAGTTCTTC. Translated: CASSVGEGLAGAFVYEQFF.

V usage is TRBV7-2 and J usage is TRBJ1-3; no clear D. The germline V gene encodes CDR1 SGHTA and CDR2 FQGNSA. Trimming left V 0 bases short and J 2 bases short, with 8 bases between. The CDR3 is made up of 15 amino acids. The CDR3 sequence: CASSLAFSAGNTIYF. CDR3 coding DNA: TGTGCCAGCAGCTTAGCTTTTAGCGCTGGAAACACCATATATTTT.